This entry concerns a single TCR beta chain. The germline gives CDR1 SGHDT, CDR2 YYEEEE. V dropped 6 bases and J dropped 5 bases, with 18 bases sitting between them. CDR3 size: 16 residues. This sample is drawn from a study of shared clonotypes between healthy human individuals. Data came from immunoSEQ multiplex PCR; TCRdb stores just in-frame clones and leaves some out. The repertoire holds approximately 120,000 clones, about 71% seen once, with 24% in the top ten. The gene calls are TRBV5-6 and TRBJ1-6, with a possible D match to TRBD1 (5 bases). Sequenced sample: memory CD8+ T cells sorted from blood. Indicated subset: CD45RO+ cells pooled with CCR7-negative TemRA cells. This TCR was sampled from a woman in her twenties or thirties in good health. As DNA, the CDR3 is TGTGCCAGCACCGCGTGGAGTGTAGGGGATAATTCACCCCTCCACTTT. Translation: CASTAWSVGDNSPLHF.